This TCR beta chain was obtained from a study of cytomegalovirus exposure and HLA in healthy donors. General study points: Solely CMV serostatus was available to characterize immune exposure. A later analysis showed that HLA-associated TCR beta chains had undergone more clonal expansion than equally common others. The authors later found most CMV-associated TCR beta chains appeared HLA-restricted. Some V segments could not be told apart, so they were left out, TRBV6-2 and TRBV6-3 among them.

A remark on this clone: As yet, its antigen is unknown.

With 1 base removed from V and 0 bases from J, the gap between germline ends came to 16 bases. This CDR3 is built from 18 residues. The V gene's germline CDR1 is LNHDA and CDR2 SQIVND (reference sequence). In the PCR, 60 Vbeta and 13 Jbeta primers were used. Profiling relied on immunoSEQ multiplex PCR, and the TCRdb table lists in-frame clones only, not all of them. The sample table includes under 200,000 clones. This sequence was found in a woman younger than 35 in good health and CMV-seropositive. Material for sequencing was PBMCs. V is TRBV19 and J is TRBJ2-1, with a weak D call TRBD2 (5 bases). The CDR3 DNA follows: TGTGCCAGTAGTATAGGGGCCGGGCGGGCCAGCTCCTACAATGAGCAGTTCTTC. Translating it yields CASSIGAGRASSYNEQFF. Drawing the rest from reference TRBV19 and TRBJ2-1, the complete variable domain is DGGITQSPKYLFRKEGQNVTLSCEQNLNHDAMYWYRQDPGQGLRLIYYSQIVNDFQKGDIAEGYSVSREKKESFPLTVTSAQKNPTAFYLCASSIGAGRASSYNEQFFGPGTRLTVL.